The present entry profiles one T cell receptor (beta chain) with its context. This sample is part of a study of blood T cell repertoires in COVID-19. On the study more broadly: PBMCs, B-cell-depleted T cells, or T cells provided the cDNA or gDNA that made up the material.

This CDR3 region has 15 residues. In germline, CDR1 is SGDLS, CDR2 YYNGEE. With 1 base removed from V and 3 bases from J, the gap between germline ends came to 14 bases. In the source study's methods: By means of reference gene primer amplification, nucleated cell counts were estimated. TCRdb keeps only in-frame clones here, not all; method: immunoSEQ multiplex PCR. Clone size and the V and J calls come from that table; the DNA yielded D and trimming. The table has over 150,000 clones, roughly nine tenths seen once. This rearrangement joins TRBV9 to TRBJ2-7, with D tentatively TRBD2 (6 bases). Sequenced sample: peripheral blood. This clonotype was obtained from a man younger than 45 with acute or convalescent COVID-19. CDR3 sequence reads: CASSVSYGSLYEQYF. The CDR3 bases are TGTGCCAGCAGCGTATCTTACGGGAGTCTCTACGAGCAGTACTTC.